This record looks at one TCR beta chain sequence and its context. The antigen is undetermined. Other DNA sequences in the sample encode the same CDR3. The V gene lost 2 bases and the J gene lost 1 base, with 5 bases spanning the gap. CDR1 and CDR2 from the germline V gene are KGHSH and LQKENI. The CDR3 spans 13 residues. The sample belongs to a study of shared clonotypes between healthy human individuals. Notes on the study in general: Researchers found naive subsets generally carried larger estimated richness than memory subsets.

The method was immunoSEQ multiplex PCR; TCRdb's version includes in-frame clones alone and lacks a portion of them. The data show millions of clones, with 85% to 95% seen just once and 0.1% to 0.15% held by the top ten. The sequenced sample consisted of naive CD4+ T cells sorted from blood. Sample subset: CD45RA+ positively selected. This TCR was sampled from a man aged 18 to 30 in good health. J is TRBJ1-1 and V is TRBV18, with unresolved D. Here the CDR3 reads CASSPGRNTEAFF. The CDR3 DNA reads as TGTGCCAGCTCACCAGGCAGGAACACTGAAGCTTTCTTT.